The next 19 T cell receptor beta chains were all read from a single sample in a study of blood T cell repertoires in COVID-19. The repertoire was sequenced with immunoSEQ multiplex PCR; TCRdb's copy has only in-frame clones and lacks some. The sample lists roughly 180,000 clones; approximately 79% were seen once. Sequencing was carried out using peripheral blood. These receptors were obtained from a woman aged 55-69 years with COVID-19, enrolled during active disease.

This chain uses TRBV5-4 with TRBJ2-2; 8 bases align to TRBD2. After removal of 7 bases from V and 6 bases from J, the junction contained 11 bases not matched to a gene. The CDR3 is 15 amino acids. The germline gives CDR1 SGHNT, CDR2 YYREEE (reference sequence). CDR3 sequence reads: CASGTKAGAAGELFF. The CDR3 bases are TGTGCCAGCGGCACCAAAGCGGGAGCTGCCGGGGAGCTGTTTTTT.

The rearrangement joins TRBV5-1 to TRBJ2-3, with D possibly being TRBD2 (5 bases). Trimming pared 5 bases from V and 1 base from J, leaving 11 bases between. CDR1 SGHRS and CDR2 YFSETQ come from the germline V gene. The CDR3 runs to 14 residues. CDR3 bases: TGCGCCAGCAGAGCGGCAGCGGGCACAGATACGCAGTATTTT. Translation: CASRAAAGTDTQYF.

The chain is built from TRBV4-2 and TRBJ1-5; weak D call: TRBD1 (6 bases). Germline V gene sequence: CDR1 LGHNA, CDR2 YNFKEQ. V lost 4 bases and J lost 5, with 15 bases in between. The CDR3 has 15 amino acids. The CDR3 DNA reads as TGTGCCAGCAGCCCGTCAACAGGGAAGGATCAGCCCCAGCATTTT. Residues: CASSPSTGKDQPQHF.

The rearrangement links TRBV2 to TRBJ1-2; a possible D gene is TRBD1 (5 bases). Germline values: CDR1 SNHLY, CDR2 FYNNEI. This CDR3 spans 13 amino acids. Trimming stripped 5 bases from V and 7 bases from J, with 14 bases between. The CDR3 DNA is TGTGCCAGCAGTCCAGTAGGAGGGGTTGGCTACACCTTC. Protein: CASSPVGGVGYTF. Together with reference TRBV2 and TRBJ1-2, the CDR3 gives the full variable domain: EPEVTQTPSHQVTQMGQEVILRCVPISNHLYFYWYRQILGQKVEFLVSFYNNEISEKSEIFDDQFSVERPDGSNFTLKIRSTKLEDSAMYFCASSPVGGVGYTFGSGTRLTVV.

The V call is TRBV9, the J call TRBJ2-5; D is unclear. The CDR3 covers 15 residues. Trimming took 3 bases from V and 1 from J, leaving 13 bases between them. The V gene's germline CDR1 is SGDLS and CDR2 YYNGEE. The CDR3 here is CASSEQTTPQETQYF. CDR3 DNA: TGTGCCAGCAGCGAACAAACGACACCCCAAGAGACCCAGTACTTC.

The sample holds one count of this clone. V and J are TRBV11-3 and TRBJ2-2, with 9 bases that match TRBD1. The germline V gene has CDR1 SGHNT and CDR2 YENEEA. The CDR3 spans 15 residues. The V and J ends lost 4 bases and 4 bases, in that order; junction bases with no gene match: 4. The CDR3 coding sequence is TGTGCCAGCAGCTCACAGGGGGCCGGCACCGGGGAGCTGTTTTTT. This gives the protein CASSSQGAGTGELFF. The full variable domain, rest sourced from reference TRBV11-3 and TRBJ2-2, is EAGVVQSPRYKIIEKKQPVAFWCNPISGHNTLYWYLQNLGQGPELLIRYENEEAVDDSQLPKDRFSAERLKGVDSTLKIQPAELGDSAVYLCASSSQGAGTGELFFGEGSRLTVL.

CDR3 sequence: CASSLFGGANGYTF. CDR3 DNA sequence: TGTGCCAGCAGTTTATTTGGGGGCGCGAATGGCTACACCTTC. The V gene is TRBV27, the J gene TRBJ1-2, with D perhaps TRBD1 (6 bases). The V and J ends lost 1 base and 6 bases respectively, with 12 bases between them. The CDR3 length is 14 residues. The germline V gene encodes CDR1 MNHEY and CDR2 SMNVEV (reference sequence).

The table lists this clone with a few counts. V and J are TRBV7-2 and TRBJ2-1; perhaps TRBD2 as D (6 bases). V lost 5 bases and J lost 6, with 14 bases in between. The CDR3 extends over 14 amino acids. Germline V lookup: CDR1 SGHTA, CDR2 FQGNSA. The CDR3 loop reads CASSRLGSFNEQFF. In DNA, the CDR3 is TGTGCCAGCAGCCGCCTCGGGAGTTTCAATGAGCAGTTCTTC.

This clone showed up just a few times. V is TRBV28 and J is TRBJ2-3; 7 positions agree with TRBD1. The CDR3 loop spans 15 amino acids. J was trimmed by 5 bases and V by 7 bases; bases with no gene match: 12. Per germline, CDR1 MDHEN and CDR2 SYDVKM. CDR3 coding DNA: TGTGCCAGCACTCATCCGGGACAGCCGCTAGATACGCAGTATTTT. Amino acid sequence: CASTHPGQPLDTQYF.

The V gene is TRBV7-2, the J gene TRBJ2-7; 14 bases line up with TRBD2. The CDR3 is 17 residues long. CDR1 is SGHTA, CDR2 FQGNSA, per germline. V lost 4 bases and J lost 7; bases outside the gene matches: 12. CDR3 sequence reads: CASSSPVGTSGRGEQYF. CDR3 in DNA: TGTGCCAGCAGCTCACCAGTGGGGACTAGCGGGAGAGGGGAGCAGTACTTC.

This clone is categorized as medium-sized. The V and J genes are TRBV7-8 and TRBJ2-1; 12 bases map to TRBD2. The junction had 7 bases not matched to a gene; V was cut back by 5 bases and J by 5 bases. The germline V gene has CDR1 SGHVS and CDR2 FQNEAQ. The CDR3 runs 16 residues. The DNA for the CDR3 is TGTGCCAGCAGCATTCGACTAGCGGGAGTCAACAATGAGCAGTTCTTC. Translated, it gives CASSIRLAGVNNEQFF.

The rearrangement links TRBV7-3 to TRBJ2-6; D is possibly TRBD2 (6 bases). This CDR3 comprises 17 residues. Between the trimmed V and J ends, which lost 5 bases and 0 bases, there was a span of 14 bases. Germline V gives CDR1 SGHTA, CDR2 FQGTGA. In DNA, the CDR3 is TGTGCCAGCAGCCCTCTGGGGAGGACCTCTGGGGCCAACGTCCTGACTTTC. Translated: CASSPLGRTSGANVLTF.

V gene TRBV18 combines with J gene TRBJ2-7, with 10 bases matching TRBD1. The V gene's germline CDR1 is KGHSH and CDR2 LQKENI. The CDR3 totals 15 residues. Trimming at V came to 5 bases and at J to 2 bases, leaving 6 bases not matched to a gene. CDR3 DNA sequence: TGTGCCAGCTCAATGGGGACAGGGGTGGCCTACGAGCAGTACTTC. This codes for CASSMGTGVAYEQYF.

V and J are TRBV2 and TRBJ2-7, with D perhaps TRBD1 (6 bases). The germline gives CDR1 SNHLY, CDR2 FYNNEI. Trimming cost V 4 bases and J 3 bases, with 10 bases left between them. The CDR3 consists of 13 residues. For the CDR3, the DNA is TGTGCCAGCAGTGGGCAGGGGTTCTACGAGCAGTACGTC. Translation gives CASSGQGFYEQYV.

The rearrangement links TRBV2 to TRBJ1-5, with D maybe TRBD1 (6 bases). V gave up 6 bases and J gave up 0 bases, with 12 bases separating them. This CDR3 is built from 15 residues. Germline CDR1 SNHLY, CDR2 FYNNEI. CDR3 amino acids: CASRLTGPSNQPQHF. The CDR3 coding sequence is TGTGCCAGCAGACTTACAGGGCCTAGCAATCAGCCCCAGCATTTT.

The rearrangement uses TRBV3-1 (or the pseudogene TRBV3-2) and TRBJ2-7, with D perhaps matching TRBD1 (5 bases). The ends were cut back, 5 bases at V and 6 bases at J, with 14 bases in the middle. The CDR3 extends over 13 amino acids. Germline CDR1 reads LGHDT; CDR2 reads YNNKEL (reference sequence). The CDR3 DNA reads as TGTGCCAGCAGCGGACCGGTCAGGGCCGAGCAGTACTTC. Translated, it gives CASSGPVRAEQYF.

V and J are TRBV6-5 and TRBJ2-3, with 8 positions matching TRBD1. Germline assignment: CDR1 MNHEY and CDR2 SVGAGI. This CDR3 contains 15 residues. Trimming cost V 5 bases and J 0 bases; bases outside gene matches: 4. DNA of the CDR3: TGTGCCAGCAGTCCGACAGGGGTCAGCACAGATACGCAGTATTTT. Translation gives CASSPTGVSTDTQYF.

This chain uses TRBV5-4 with TRBJ2-2; 8 bases are a match to TRBD1. Trimming cost V 7 bases and J 2 bases; bases outside gene matches: 7. This CDR3 is 15 amino acids long. Germline V CDR1 and CDR2: SGHNT, YYREEE (reference sequence). The DNA for the CDR3 is TGTGCCAGCTCTCTGACAGGGGCTAACACCGGGGAGCTGTTTTTT. Encoded protein: CASSLTGANTGELFF.

This clone was counted a single time. V usage is TRBV5-4 and J usage is TRBJ1-2; TRBD1 might be the D (5 bases). Trimming left V 0 bases short and J 5 bases short, with 11 bases between. This CDR3 has 14 amino acids. Germline lookup yields CDR1 SGHNT and CDR2 YYREEE (reference sequence). The CDR3 is CASSLDIRDYGYTF. For the CDR3, the DNA is TGTGCCAGCAGCTTGGATATCAGGGATTATGGCTACACCTTC.